This section outlines one T cell receptor beta chain sequence together with its context. Its antigen is as yet unknown. As the CDR3 is not closed by the conserved phenylalanine or tryptophan, this likely results from a read error. The sample is drawn from a study of T cells after yellow fever vaccination. Germline lookup yields CDR1 SGHTA and CDR2 FQGNSA. The CDR3 loop spans 14 amino acids. V shed 4 bases, J shed 3 bases, and the junction held 5 bases outside the gene matches. As TCR cDNA was made by 5'RACE template switching, a universal primer site and UMIs were added. TCRdb re-analysed the 5' RACE reads in MiXCR, keeping a single row per CDR3 protein. Of approximately 250,000 distinct CDR3 sequences listed, more than 6.5% are singletons. Whole-study results and caveats: Relatively few clonotypes were ones that appeared in both CD4 and CD8 compartments. The booster saw the reappearance of most primary-vaccination clones (around 95% CD4, 88% CD8).

This chain links TRBV7-2 with TRBJ2-7, with 8 positions matching TRBD2. The receptor comes from a man aged 25 to 45 who received the YFV17D yellow fever vaccine. The specimen was CD4+ T cells sorted from PBMCs, collected on the day of the yellow fever booster vaccination. The chain's CDR3 is CASSSVAGGYEQYL. CDR3 DNA: TGTGCCAGCAGCTCTGTCGCGGGGGGCTACGAGCAGTACTTA.